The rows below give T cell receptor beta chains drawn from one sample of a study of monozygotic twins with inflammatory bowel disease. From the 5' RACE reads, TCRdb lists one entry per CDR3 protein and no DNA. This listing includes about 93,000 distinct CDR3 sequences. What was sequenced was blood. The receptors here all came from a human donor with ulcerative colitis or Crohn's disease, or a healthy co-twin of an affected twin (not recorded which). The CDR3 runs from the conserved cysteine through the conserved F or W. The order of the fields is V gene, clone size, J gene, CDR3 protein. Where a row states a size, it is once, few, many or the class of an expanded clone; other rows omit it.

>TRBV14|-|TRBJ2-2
CASSPYKGGTGELFF
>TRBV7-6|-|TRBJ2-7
CASSSAHEQYF
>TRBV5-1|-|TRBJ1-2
CASSLIGQTYGYTF
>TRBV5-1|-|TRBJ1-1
CASSSLDSLEAFF
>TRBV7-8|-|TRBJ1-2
CASSLARGAGQLGNYGYTF
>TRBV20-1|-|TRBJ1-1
CSARDGEDTEAFF
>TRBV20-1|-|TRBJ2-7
CSLTRDLSYEQYF
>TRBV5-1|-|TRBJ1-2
CASSLVKGKVGGYTF
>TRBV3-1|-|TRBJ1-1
CASSHRGRNTEAFF
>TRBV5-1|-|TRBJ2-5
CASSERGDQETQYF
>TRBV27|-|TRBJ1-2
CASSLAPPRGGRGYGYTF
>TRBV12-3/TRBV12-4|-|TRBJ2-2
CASSFYGGGAGTGELFF
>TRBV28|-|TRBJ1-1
CASRFGAGYMNTEAFF
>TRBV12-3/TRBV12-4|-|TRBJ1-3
CASSDPGGAGNTIYF
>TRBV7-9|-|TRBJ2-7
CASSPPDRSIFGEQYF
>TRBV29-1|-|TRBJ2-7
CSVGWGRNYEQYF
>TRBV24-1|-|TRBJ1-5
CATSDIYRNQPQHF
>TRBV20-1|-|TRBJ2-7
CSARDQRGYSYEQYF
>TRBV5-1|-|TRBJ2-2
CASSLNGGTGELFF
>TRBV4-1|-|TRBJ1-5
CASSQEPDSKVWPQHF
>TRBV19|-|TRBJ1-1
CASSSIIGTEAFF
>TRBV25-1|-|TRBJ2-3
CASSEWTGATDTQYF
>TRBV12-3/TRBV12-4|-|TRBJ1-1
CASTLGAEMNTEAFF
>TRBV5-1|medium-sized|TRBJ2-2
CASHSGGNGELFF
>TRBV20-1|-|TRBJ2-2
CSARGNSWGTGELFF
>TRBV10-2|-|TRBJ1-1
CASQGGDTEAFF
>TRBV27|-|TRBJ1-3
CASGDRGVGNTIYF
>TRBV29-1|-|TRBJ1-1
CSARQGARTEAFF
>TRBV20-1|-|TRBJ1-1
CSASYQGTEAFF
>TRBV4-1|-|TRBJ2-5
CASSQLLAGEETQYF
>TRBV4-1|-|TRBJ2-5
CASSQGQETQYF
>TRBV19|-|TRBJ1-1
CASSLRYDPILNTEAFF
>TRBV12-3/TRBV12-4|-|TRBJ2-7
CASSLTSGGPSYEQYF
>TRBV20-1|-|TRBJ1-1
CSARAPGQWTTEAFF
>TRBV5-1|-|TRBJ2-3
CASSSGLVSSTDTQYF
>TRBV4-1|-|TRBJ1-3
CASSQEGHRNTIYF
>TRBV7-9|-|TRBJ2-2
CASSFLGANTGELFF
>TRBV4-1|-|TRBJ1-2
CASSQTTRGRTGGYTF
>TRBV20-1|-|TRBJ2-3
CSANPQHSSTDTQYF
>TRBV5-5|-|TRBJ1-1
CASSFSPFGGYAEAFF
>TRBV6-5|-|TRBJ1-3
CASSYDPASGNTIYF
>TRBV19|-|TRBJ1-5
CASSGFLLPQPQHF
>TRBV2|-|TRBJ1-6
CASSGRINNSPLHF
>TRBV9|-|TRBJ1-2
CASSVDQAGAANTF
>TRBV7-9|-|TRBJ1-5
CASSGDYSNQPQHF
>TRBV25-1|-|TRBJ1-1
CASSSYRGDTEAFF
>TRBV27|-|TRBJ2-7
CASGQGRSYEQYF
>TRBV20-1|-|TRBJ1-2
CSARTGQGNYGYTF
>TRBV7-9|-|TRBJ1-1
CASSWAPGEGNTEAFF
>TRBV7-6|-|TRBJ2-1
CASSSAGGRVNEQFF
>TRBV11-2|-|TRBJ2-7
CASSLEGGSAYEQYF
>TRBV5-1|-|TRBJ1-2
CASSSTTGQPSYGYTF